This T cell receptor beta chain was profiled in a study of Tregs in tolerant kidney transplant recipients. The repertoire was sequenced with immunoSEQ multiplex PCR; TCRdb's copy has only in-frame clones and lacks some. The data contain 98,000 or so clones, almost 90% of them singletons. The CDR3 is made up of 17 amino acids. Trimming took off 6 bases at V and 1 base at J, with 21 bases between the two ends. Germline V gene sequence: CDR1 MDHEN, CDR2 SYDVKM. The sequencing used CD4+ T cells from blood, collected before the transplant. The chain recombines TRBV28 with TRBJ1-1; weak D call: TRBD1 (6 bases). This receptor was obtained from a human donor who received a combined kidney and bone marrow transplant. In DNA form, the CDR3 reads TGTGCCAGCAGCTTAGCCAGGGGCTCCTCGGGGAACACTGAAGCTTTCTTT. Translated, it gives CASSLARGSSGNTEAFF.